Here is one TCR beta chain with its context. This record comes from a study of control samples from healthy donors and cancer patients. The data were produced by immunoSEQ multiplex PCR, yet TCRdb's version contains in-frame clones alone and is incomplete. The table has 150,000 to 200,000 clones, approximately 86% seen once; the top ten hold about 1.8%. The CDR3 length is 17 residues. Trimming removed 2 bases at V and 0 bases at J, with 14 bases between. CDR1 is KGHSH and CDR2 is LQKENI in the germline V gene. V is TRBV18 and J is TRBJ2-1; D tentatively reads TRBD1 or TRBD2 (6 bases each). The clonotype originates from a man between 18 and 35 years old in good health. Sequencing was done on a sample of blood. CDR3 sequence: CASSPLPGASSYNEQFF. In nucleotides, the CDR3 is TGTGCCAGCTCACCATTGCCGGGGGCGAGCTCCTACAATGAGCAGTTCTTC.